This TCR beta chain was sequenced in a study of Graves' ophthalmopathy and Graves' hyperthyroidism. Study information: At the time of initial diagnosis and before any treatment, peripheral blood was collected.

Study results and caveats: A 13-signature model separated ophthalmopathy from stable hyperthyroidism, just under 90% sensitivity, 65% to 82% specificity. At just under 71% sensitivity and approximately 72% specificity, the model predicted progression of the ophthalmopathy.

CDR3 regions of TCR beta were amplified from RNA transcripts. The library came from an HTBI-primed first-round RT-PCR and a second-round multiplex PCR. TCRdb re-derived calls from the multiplex PCR reads in MiXCR, one entry per CDR3 protein. The table has some 350,000 distinct CDR3 sequences, about 18% seen once. This clonotype showed up many times. Antigen: not known. The V segment lost 1 base and the J segment 4 bases; nucleotides outside the gene matches: 3. The CDR3 is made up of 13 amino acids. Germline assignment: CDR1 DFQATT and CDR2 SNEGSKA (reference sequence). Sequences were obtained from peripheral blood. This chain connects TRBV20-1 to TRBJ2-7; 8 bases are shared with TRBD1. The source of this sequence is an adult woman with stable Graves' hyperthyroidism. In DNA, the CDR3 is TGCAGTGCTAGAGTGGACAGGGAGTACGAGCAGTACTTC. This encodes CSARVDREYEQYF.